The source of this T cell receptor (beta chain) is a study of shared clonotypes between healthy human individuals. It was CD45RO-negative cells, positively selected for CCR7, that made up naive CD8 cells, with terminally differentiated effector memory CD45RA+ cells excluded. There were no recent acute infections or vaccinations among the donors, who were healthy HIV-negative adults. V lost 0 bases, J lost 3 bases, and 8 bases stayed unmatched. This CDR3 comprises 16 residues. Looked up from germline, CDR1 is MGHRA and CDR2 is YSYEKL. Profiled with immunoSEQ multiplex PCR; TCRdb holds only in-frame clones, not every one. The repertoire holds some 2.1 million clones, with just under 95% as singletons.

The TCR originated in a man in his late teens or twenties in good health. Some clones in this sample may be carry-over from other donors' samples. This chain connects TRBV4-1 to TRBJ2-7; 7 bases align to TRBD2. Sequencing was performed on naive CD8+ T cells from PBMCs. The CDR3 bases are TGCGCCAGCAGCCAAGACCTGGGACTAACGTACTACGAGCAGTACTTC. It specifies CASSQDLGLTYYEQYF.